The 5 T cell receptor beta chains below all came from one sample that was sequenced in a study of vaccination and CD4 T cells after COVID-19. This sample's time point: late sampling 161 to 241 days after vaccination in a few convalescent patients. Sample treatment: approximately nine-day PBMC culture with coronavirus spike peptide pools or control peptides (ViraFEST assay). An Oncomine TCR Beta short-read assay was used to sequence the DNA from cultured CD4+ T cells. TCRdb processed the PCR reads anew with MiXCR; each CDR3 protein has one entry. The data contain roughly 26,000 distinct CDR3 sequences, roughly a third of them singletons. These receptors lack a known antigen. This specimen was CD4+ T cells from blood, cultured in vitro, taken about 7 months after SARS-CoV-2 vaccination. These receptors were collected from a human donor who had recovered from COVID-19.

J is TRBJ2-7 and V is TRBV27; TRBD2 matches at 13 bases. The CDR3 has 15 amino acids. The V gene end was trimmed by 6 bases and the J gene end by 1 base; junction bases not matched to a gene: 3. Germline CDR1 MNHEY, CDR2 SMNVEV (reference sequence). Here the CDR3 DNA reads TGTGCCAGCAGGGGGACTAGCGGGAATTCCTACGAGCAGTACTTC. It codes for CASRGTSGNSYEQYF.

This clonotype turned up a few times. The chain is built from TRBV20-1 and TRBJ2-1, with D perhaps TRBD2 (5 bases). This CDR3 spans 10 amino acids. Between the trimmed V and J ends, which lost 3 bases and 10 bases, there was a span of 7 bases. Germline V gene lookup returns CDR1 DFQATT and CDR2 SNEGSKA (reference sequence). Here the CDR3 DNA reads TGCAGTGCTAGTTCGGGGGAGCAGTTCTTC. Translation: CSASSGEQFF.

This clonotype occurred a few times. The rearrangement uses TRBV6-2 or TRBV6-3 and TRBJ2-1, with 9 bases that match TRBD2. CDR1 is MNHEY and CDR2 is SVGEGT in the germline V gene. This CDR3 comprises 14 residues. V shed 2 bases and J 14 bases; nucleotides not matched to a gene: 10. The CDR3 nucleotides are TGTGCCAGCAGTTACCGTTTAAGGCGGGAGGGCAAGTTCTTC. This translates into CASSYRLRREGKFF.

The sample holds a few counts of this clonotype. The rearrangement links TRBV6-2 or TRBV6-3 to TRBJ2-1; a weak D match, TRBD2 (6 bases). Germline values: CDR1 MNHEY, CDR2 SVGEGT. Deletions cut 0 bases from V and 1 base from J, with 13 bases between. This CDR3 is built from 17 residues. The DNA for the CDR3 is TGTGCCAGCAGTTACTCGGGCGGGATTGCATCCTACAATGAGCAGTTCTTC. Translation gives CASSYSGGIASYNEQFF.

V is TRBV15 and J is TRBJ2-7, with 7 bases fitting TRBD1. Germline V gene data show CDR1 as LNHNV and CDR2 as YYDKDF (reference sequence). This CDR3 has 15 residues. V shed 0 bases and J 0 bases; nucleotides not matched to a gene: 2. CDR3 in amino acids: CATSRDRGYSYEQYF. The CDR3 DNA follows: TGTGCCACCAGCAGAGACAGGGGGTACTCCTACGAGCAGTACTTC.